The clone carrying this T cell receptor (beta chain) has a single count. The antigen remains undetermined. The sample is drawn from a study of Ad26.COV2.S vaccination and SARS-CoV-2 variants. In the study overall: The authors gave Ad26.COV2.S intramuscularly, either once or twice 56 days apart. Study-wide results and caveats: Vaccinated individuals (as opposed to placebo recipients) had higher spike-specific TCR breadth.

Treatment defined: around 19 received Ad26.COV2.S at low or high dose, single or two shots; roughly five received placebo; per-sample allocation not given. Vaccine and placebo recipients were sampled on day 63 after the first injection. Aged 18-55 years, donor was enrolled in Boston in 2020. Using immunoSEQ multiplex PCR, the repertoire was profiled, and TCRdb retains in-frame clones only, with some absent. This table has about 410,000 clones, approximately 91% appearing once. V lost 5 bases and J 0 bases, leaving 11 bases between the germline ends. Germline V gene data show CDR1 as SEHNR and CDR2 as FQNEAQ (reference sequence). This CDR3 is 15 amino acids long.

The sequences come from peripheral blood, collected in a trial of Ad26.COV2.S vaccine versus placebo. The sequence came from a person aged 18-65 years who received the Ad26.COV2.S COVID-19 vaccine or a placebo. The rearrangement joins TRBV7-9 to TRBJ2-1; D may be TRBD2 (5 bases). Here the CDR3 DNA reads TGTGCCAGCAGCCTGTCCGGGGTCTCCTACAATGAGCAGTTCTTC. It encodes CASSLSGVSYNEQFF.